This entry is about one T cell receptor beta chain. At least ten counts were recorded for this clonotype. What antigen it recognizes has not been identified. Qualities for individual bases were not recorded, and no much larger clone is one base off. Genomic DNA was used as template for profiling of TCR beta VDJ combinations and CDR3 sequences. An Illumina HiSeq 2000 was used for TCR repertoire sequencing. The authors' analysis ran thus. Repertoire assessment relied on Simpson's diversity index, CDR3 size and DJ length profiles, and TRBV/TRBJ rearrangement plots. Whichever DNA sequence was most abundant in the deep sequencing data was defined as the immunodominant clone. CDR3 amino acid sequences were checked for sharing between subjects and were compared against published repertoires and the VDJdb database. Through fastp at Q25 and MiXCR, TCRdb rebuilt clones from the public reads, retaining in-frame beta chains. CDR3 protein sequences are deduplicated, and each keeps its most common genes and DNA. TCRdb, not the authors, supplied the V and J calls. The sample yields approximately 300,000 distinct CDR3 sequences; under 65% were counted once. The ten largest clones capture approximately 1.3% of the sample.

The data originate from a study of CD8+CD57+ T cells in acquired aplastic anemia (dated by TCRdb to 2016 to 2019). For the wider study: On average, sorted CD4+ and CD8+ cells yielded approximately 3 ug of extracted DNA, with a range of roughly 0.19 to 27.4 ug. A CD8+CD57+ expansion meant a frequency higher than the mean frequency seen in healthy subjects. Overall results and qualifications from the work: Although roughly 30 CD8+ CDR3 sequences were shared by patients and controls, these sequences appeared highly expressed in patients and within the immunodominant clones of patients. CD8+ Simpson's diversity did not differ significantly between patients and healthy controls (P=0.060).

The patients picked for sequencing were ones in whom flow cytometry had shown an expansion of CD8+CD57+ cells. Severe acquired aplastic anemia was diagnosed in all patients according to International Study of Aplastic Anemia and Agranulocytosis and Camitta criteria. No therapy had been received by the patients at the time of blood sampling. The study deep-sequenced TCR repertoires of sorted CD4+ and CD8+ blood T cells from severe aplastic anemia patients and healthy subjects. In the USA, patient enrollment took place under clinicaltrials.gov protocols 00001620, 01623167, 00001397, 00071045, 00081523 and 00961064. Ficoll-Paque density gradient centrifugation was used to isolate peripheral blood mononuclear cells. CD4+ and CD8+ T cells were sorted by FACS or magnetic beads before DNA extraction. CDR1 is given as MDHEN and CDR2 as SYDVKM, both from the germline V gene. The trim is 4 bases for V and 3 bases for J, with a gap of 9 bases between the germline ends. The CDR3 starts with the cysteine, ends with the phenylalanine, and has 13 residues. The only DNA kept is the CDR3, 39 bases in frame from the first base.

The specimen was sorted CD4+, CD8+, or CD8+CD57+ T cells (not recorded which) from PBMCs. The TCR comes from a human donor with aplastic anemia. The V gene is TRBV28 and the J gene is TRBJ1-2; TRBD1 might be the D gene, on 5 matching bases. The encoded CDR3 is CASSSGTYYGYTF. In nucleotides, the sequence is TGTGCCAGCAGTTCCGGGACTTACTATGGCTACACCTTC.